This is a list of T cell receptor beta chains from one sample in a study of beta chain features in type 1 diabetes. Generated by immunoSEQ multiplex PCR, the TCRdb table keeps only in-frame clones and is missing some. The top ten hold 0.25% to 0.35% of the sample, which has under 70,000 clones, 50% to 75% seen once. The sample was stem cell memory CD4+ T cells from blood. These receptors came from a woman between 25 and 40 years old with type 1 diabetes. Both conserved end residues are part of each CDR3. The D gene is left open where the match is weak. The listing skips clone size in some rows; elsewhere it reads once, few, many or a size class.

D gene,J gene,clone size,V gene,CDR3 DNA,CDR3 protein
-,TRBJ1-5,-,TRBV2,TGTGCCAGCGGTGCGAGATATCAGCCCCAGCATTTT,CASGARYQPQHF
TRBD1,TRBJ1-2,-,TRBV4-1,TGCGCCAGCAGCCCTGGGACAGCTAACTATGGCTACACCTTC,CASSPGTANYGYTF
TRBD1,TRBJ1-2,-,TRBV30,TGTGCCTGGAGTAGAAACAGGGGGGGAAGGGGCTACACCTTC,CAWSRNRGGRGYTF
TRBD1,TRBJ2-7,-,TRBV4-2,TGTGCCAGCAGCCAAGGACAGGGGGCCTACGAGCAGTACTTC,CASSQGQGAYEQYF
TRBD1,TRBJ2-3,-,TRBV4-2,TGTGCCAGCAGCCGGACAGGCCACACAGATACGCAGTATTTT,CASSRTGHTDTQYF
-,TRBJ1-1,once,TRBV7-6,TGTGCCAGCAGCTTAGCGTTGCAGGGATACACTGAAGCTTTCTTT,CASSLALQGYTEAFF
TRBD1,TRBJ1-4,-,TRBV6-5,TGTGCCAGCAGCACGACAGGGTACAACGAAAAACTGTTTTTT,CASSTTGYNEKLFF
TRBD2,TRBJ2-5,-,TRBV7-9,TGTGCCAGCAGCACGCGACTAGCGGGAGCTCAAGAGACCCAGTACTTC,CASSTRLAGAQETQYF
TRBD2,TRBJ2-1,-,TRBV30,TGTGCCTGGAGTATCGGGACTAGCACCCTCAATGAGCAGTTCTTC,CAWSIGTSTLNEQFF
-,TRBJ1-1,-,TRBV5-1,TGCGCCAGCAGCTTCTCAGCAGGGAACACTGAAGCTTTCTTT,CASSFSAGNTEAFF
-,TRBJ1-1,-,TRBV7-8,TGTGCCAGCAGCTTGACACCCAGGGCCTCTCCGAATGCTTTCTTT,CASSLTPRASPNAFF
-,TRBJ2-1,-,TRBV5-4,TGTGCCAGCAACCCGGGGGGCGGCGGGGGAGGCCGGGGGGAGCAGTTCTTC,CASNPGGGGGGRGEQFF
TRBD2,TRBJ2-1,-,TRBV11-3,TGTGCCAGCAGCATGTACCCGGGGCTAGCGGGAAGTGAGCAGTTCTTC,CASSMYPGLAGSEQFF
-,TRBJ2-3,few,TRBV11-3,TGTGCCAGCAGCTTAGACCCTAGCAGTGATACGCAGTATTTT,CASSLDPSSDTQYF
-,TRBJ2-2,-,TRBV18,TGTGCCAGCTCACCCGCTCGACTAGCGAACACCGGGGAGCTGTTTTTT,CASSPARLANTGELFF
TRBD2,TRBJ2-5,few,TRBV6-5,TGTGCCAGCCACGAAGCGGGGATTCAAGAGACCCAGTACTTC,CASHEAGIQETQYF
TRBD1,TRBJ2-5,-,TRBV2,TGTGCCAGCAGCGGGACAGGGAGGGAGACCCAGTACTTC,CASSGTGRETQYF
TRBD1,TRBJ1-5,once,TRBV18,TGTGCCAGCTCACCACAGGGACAGGGGTCGGGGAATCAGCCCCAGCATTTT,CASSPQGQGSGNQPQHF
TRBD2,TRBJ2-2,few,TRBV27,TGTGCCAGCAGCAATCGCGGGAGGACCACCGGGGAGCTGTTTTTT,CASSNRGRTTGELFF